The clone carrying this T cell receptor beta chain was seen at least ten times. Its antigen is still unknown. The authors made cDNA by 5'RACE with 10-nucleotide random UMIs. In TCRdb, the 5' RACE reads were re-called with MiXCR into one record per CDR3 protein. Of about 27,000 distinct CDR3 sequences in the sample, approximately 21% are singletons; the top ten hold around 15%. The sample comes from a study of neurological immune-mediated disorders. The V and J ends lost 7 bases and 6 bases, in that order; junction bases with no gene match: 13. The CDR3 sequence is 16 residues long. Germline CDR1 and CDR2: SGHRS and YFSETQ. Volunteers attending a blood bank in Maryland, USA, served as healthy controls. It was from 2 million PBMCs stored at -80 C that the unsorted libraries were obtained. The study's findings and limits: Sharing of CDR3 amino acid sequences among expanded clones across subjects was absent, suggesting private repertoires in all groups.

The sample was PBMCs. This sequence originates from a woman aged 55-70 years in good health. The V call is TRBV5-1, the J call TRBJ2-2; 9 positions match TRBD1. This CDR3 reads CASGTSGQGPAGELFF. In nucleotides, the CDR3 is TGCGCCAGCGGAACCTCAGGACAGGGGCCGGCCGGGGAGCTGTTTTTT.